This T cell receptor (beta chain) is drawn from a study of CD8 T cells in cerebrospinal fluid in Alzheimer's disease. CSF cells were profiled by 10X single-cell V(D)J and 5' expression. For each CDR3 protein, TCRdb gives one entry from its re-call of the 10x single-cell sequencing reads, without DNA. The sample yields 950 to 1,200 distinct CDR3 sequences, of which the top ten take up approximately 16%. This clonotype is identified as medium-sized (0.01 to 0.1%) from frequency. Germline CDR1 reads MNHEY; CDR2 reads SVGAGI. This CDR3 contains 14 residues. All participants were free of acute infectious disease and in good physical condition.

The sequenced material came from cerebrospinal fluid. The receptor was derived from a human donor in good health. V gene TRBV6-5 combines with J gene TRBJ1-1. CDR3 sequence reads: CASSHRGPAAEAFF.